This TCR beta chain was captured by sequencing in a study of blood T cell repertoires in COVID-19. The overall study: Both acute and convalescent COVID-19 samples were obtained from the United States, Italy and Spain. In each case, the material was cDNA or gDNA derived from T cells, B-cell-depleted T cells, or PBMCs.

The CDR3 contains 15 residues. CDR1 LNHNV and CDR2 YYDKDF come from the germline V gene (reference sequence). Trimming stripped 2 bases from V and 1 base from J, with 11 bases between. The protocol was immunoSEQ multiplex PCR, while the TCRdb copy is restricted to in-frame clones and leaves out a portion. The repertoire holds more than 90,000 clones, 85% seen once, with over 35% in the top ten. The TCR comes from a man older than 75 with acute or convalescent COVID-19. The specimen was peripheral blood. The chain is built from TRBV15 and TRBJ1-1, with D possibly being TRBD1 (6 bases). CDR3 sequence (DNA): TGTGCCACCAGCAGATCCGGGACACAGAACACTGAAGCTTTCTTT. It specifies CATSRSGTQNTEAFF.